Reported below is one T cell receptor (beta chain). The target of this receptor is not known. No base quality information exists; no much larger clone differs at one position. Taken with the paper, the label for treatment or condition translates to: oral pan-JAK inhibitor, 5-10 mg twice daily. From alopecia areata patients, peripheral blood was collected along with lesional scalp punch biopsies. After PBMCs were isolated by density centrifugation and stained for CD3, CD4 and CD8, a FACSAria was used to sort CD4+ and CD8+ T cells. These data belong to a study of CD8+ T cells in alopecia areata listed by TCRdb under 2018. About the full investigation: Treated patients were enrolled in an open-label pilot trial of oral tofacitinib at 5 to 10 mg twice daily for moderate-to-severe alopecia areata. Tofacitinib was given for 6 to 18 months, followed by 6 months of follow-up off drug to assess delayed response and recurrence. Disease severity in treated patients was measured with the SALT score, which quantifies the percentage of affected scalp surface area. In both human patients and the C3H/HeJ mouse model, the study applied high-throughput TCRbeta sequencing to look at T cell clonal expansion in alopecia areata. Human TCRbeta sequencing covered scalp tissue and sorted CD4+ and CD8+ peripheral blood T cells from patchy and totalis/universalis alopecia areata patients and healthy controls. Patients on tofacitinib were biopsied at baseline and after 4 and 24 weeks of treatment, and several of the patients also had a later scalp biopsy. Scalp clonality was compared among normal scalp (n=4), patchy alopecia areata scalp (n=8), and alopecia totalis/universalis scalp (n=8). RNA was extracted with the PAXgene miRNA kit for fixed scalp, the miRNeasy kit for PBMCs, and the RNeasy kit for mouse skin. immunoSEQ multiplex PCR using 35 Vbeta forward primers and 13 Jbeta reverse primers was used to amplify TCRbeta CDR3 regions.

Results the study describes overall, beyond this receptor: Unlike mouse skin, where gammadelta T cells dominate, normal human skin contains resident alphabeta T cells that get sequenced too, which complicates analysis of the scalp TCR repertoire. Compared with normal scalp, lesional scalp, particularly in alopecia totalis/universalis, had higher clonality and more expanded CD8+ clones, which suggests antigenic drive. Many expanded lesional clones were found to persist in scalp and blood during tofacitinib treatment, and relapse after treatment cessation may be partly explained by this persistence. With tofacitinib, both scalp clonality and the number of expanded CD8+ clones among the top 100 scalp clones went down significantly. Because the treated cohort was small and included a single nonresponder, larger studies are needed to assess links between baseline CD8+ expansion and response. Compared with mice, TCR sequences shared between patients were less clear, possibly partly because of HLA diversity across the patient population.

Library preparation was by the immunoSEQ multiplex PCR assay. RNA was extracted from all samples and reverse transcribed into cDNA, which served as template for TCR sequencing. First-strand cDNA was synthesized using SuperScript III with a 2:1 mix of oligo-dT and random hexamers. A synthetic immune receptor repertoire was used to assess amplification bias, and residual bias was removed computationally. The study's processing was this. After raw reads were preprocessed to remove errors, the CDR3 was defined following IMGT conventions as running from the conserved cysteine to phenylalanine. Clonality was computed as 1 minus the Shannon entropy, with the entropy normalized by log2 of the number of productive unique TCRs. Scalp TCRbeta sequences were cross-referenced with sorted blood CD4 and CD8 repertoires so that the CD4 or CD8 identity of scalp clones could be inferred. TCRdb took this table from immuneACCESS and kept in-frame rearrangements with V and J called. Such tables lack part of the clones; where checked against another copy, unresolved V genes explain under half of the gap, and the rest is unexplained. V and J calls and clone size follow that table, whereas D and trimming were derived from the DNA. Across this sample there are 95,000 to 100,000 clones, with 60% seen only once. Over 15% of the sample comes from the top ten.

V is shortened by 3 bases, J by 5 bases, and the region joining them spans 19 bases. CDR1 and CDR2 are read off the germline V gene as ENHRY and SYGVKD. Counted from cysteine to phenylalanine, this CDR3 has 16 amino acids. Just CDR3 DNA is preserved here, 48 bases in frame from base 1. This specimen was CD8+ T cells sorted from blood, taken at approximately week 61, from a patient treated with tofacitinib. Recombination joined TRBV10-3 with TRBJ1-1; the D gene is possibly TRBD1, with 6 bases matching. The clonotype originates from a human donor with alopecia areata. In nucleotides, the sequence is TGTGCCATCAGTGATTGGCCAGACAGGCCTGGGACTGAAGCTTTCTTT. Its protein is CAISDWPDRPGTEAFF.